A selection of T cell receptor beta chains follows, all from one sample in a study of PD-L1 blockade in urothelial cancer. TCRdb keeps only in-frame clones here, not all; method: immunoSEQ multiplex PCR. This table holds about 45,000 clones, around 80% found once. The sample here was PBMCs, taken around atezolizumab (anti-PD-L1) treatment. These receptors all come from a man between 60 and 75 years old with urothelial cancer. Both conserved end residues are part of each CDR3.

V gene	CDR3 protein
TRBV19	CASSKRGEGTEAFF
TRBV10-1	CASRGQAGNTEAFF
TRBV6-5	CASSYTDGNTIYF
TRBV25-1	CASSEPTGGETQYF
TRBV11-2	CASSYLDSTSYEQYF
TRBV6-5	CASSSGEGRKLFF
TRBV27	CASSPPNQPQHF
TRBV28	CATQNPGGAYYGYTF
TRBV10-3	CALGASGHTDTQYF
TRBV7-2	CASSFPRGEGETQYF
TRBV28	CASSTRTFYSNQPQHF
TRBV27	CASKELAGGLYEQYF
TRBV13	CASSPGMINEQFF
TRBV7-6	CASSLAVFGGADSPLHF
TRBV6-5	CASSYPGTSGRRTQYF
TRBV11-2	CASRNTRRGSTDTQYF
TRBV5-1	CASSLAQGESSPLHF
TRBV4-2	CASSQGVVLFF
TRBV27	CASSIGTSGINEQFF
TRBV25-1	CASRGQGPNTEAFF
TRBV5-4	CASSFLGDTGELFF
TRBV6-5	CASSRGADGYEQYF
TRBV27	CASSTLTGNTEAFF
TRBV5-1	CASSAQGGSYEQYF
TRBV19	CASSNQGRKDTQYF